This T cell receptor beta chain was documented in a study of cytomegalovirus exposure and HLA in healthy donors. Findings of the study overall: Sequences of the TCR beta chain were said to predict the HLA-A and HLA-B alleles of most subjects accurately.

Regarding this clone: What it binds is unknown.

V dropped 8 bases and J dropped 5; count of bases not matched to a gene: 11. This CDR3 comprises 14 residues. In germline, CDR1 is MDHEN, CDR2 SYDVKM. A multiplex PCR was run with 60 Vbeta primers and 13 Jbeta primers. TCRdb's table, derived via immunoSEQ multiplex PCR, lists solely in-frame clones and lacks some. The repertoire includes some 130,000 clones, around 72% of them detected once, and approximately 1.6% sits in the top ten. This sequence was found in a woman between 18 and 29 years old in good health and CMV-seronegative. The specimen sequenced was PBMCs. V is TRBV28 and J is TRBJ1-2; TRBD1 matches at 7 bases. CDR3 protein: CASLEGALEYGYTF. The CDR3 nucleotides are TGTGCCAGCCTGGAGGGGGCTCTAGAATATGGCTACACCTTC.